The rows below give T cell receptor beta chains drawn from one sample of a study of identical twins. TCRdb re-called the 5' RACE reads with MiXCR, one entry per CDR3 protein. The repertoire has under 300,000 distinct CDR3 sequences, about 14% of them found once; the top ten carry around 8.3%. The sequencing input was memory (CD45RO+) T cells sorted from blood. The receptors shown here come from a woman under 30 in good health. Both conserved end residues are part of each CDR3. The order of the fields is J gene, clone size, V gene, D gene, CDR3 DNA, CDR3 protein. A D gene is named only where the DNA matches it firmly. Where a row states a size, it is once, few, many or the class of an expanded clone; other rows omit it.

J gene: TRBJ2-7
clone size: NA
V gene: TRBV6-5
D gene: TRBD2
CDR3 DNA: TGTGCCAGCAGTCACCTCCGGGCTAGCGGGAAGTACGAGCAGTACTTC
CDR3 protein: CASSHLRASGKYEQYF

J gene: TRBJ1-1
clone size: NA
V gene: TRBV18
D gene: NA
CDR3 DNA: TGCGCCAGCTCACCTCGACAGGAAGCTAAAAACACTGAAGCTTTCTTT
CDR3 protein: CASSPRQEAKNTEAFF

J gene: TRBJ2-6
clone size: few
V gene: TRBV11-3
D gene: NA
CDR3 DNA: TGTGCCAGCAGCTTCTACTCTGGGGCCAACGTCCTGACTTTC
CDR3 protein: CASSFYSGANVLTF

J gene: TRBJ1-4
clone size: NA
V gene: TRBV25-1
D gene: NA
CDR3 DNA: TGTGCCAGGACGGTGATGGGTGAAAAACTGTTTTTT
CDR3 protein: CARTVMGEKLFF

J gene: TRBJ1-1
clone size: few
V gene: TRBV3-1
D gene: TRBD1
CDR3 DNA: TGTGCCAGCAGCCGGACAGGGGGCGGTGGTACTGAAGCTTTCTTT
CDR3 protein: CASSRTGGGGTEAFF

J gene: TRBJ1-1
clone size: NA
V gene: TRBV7-9
D gene: NA
CDR3 DNA: TGTGCCAGCAGCATAAAGACAGCGTCTGAAGCTTTCTTT
CDR3 protein: CASSIKTASEAFF

J gene: TRBJ2-2
clone size: few
V gene: TRBV5-1
D gene: NA
CDR3 DNA: TGCGCCAGCAGCCTGGGGCTAGCAGTTGAGACCGGGGAGCTGTTTTTT
CDR3 protein: CASSLGLAVETGELFF

J gene: TRBJ2-5
clone size: NA
V gene: TRBV7-2
D gene: NA
CDR3 DNA: TGTGCCAGCAGCGCTTATTTGGGGGCATCGGAGACCCAGTACTTC
CDR3 protein: CASSAYLGASETQYF

J gene: TRBJ2-3
clone size: NA
V gene: TRBV7-6
D gene: NA
CDR3 DNA: TGTGCCAGCAGCCTTACCCAGGGTCAGGGTGGAGATACGCAGTATTTT
CDR3 protein: CASSLTQGQGGDTQYF

J gene: TRBJ2-7
clone size: NA
V gene: TRBV20-1
D gene: TRBD2
CDR3 DNA: TGCAGTGCCAGAGGGCTAGCGGCCACCTACGAGCAGTACTTC
CDR3 protein: CSARGLAATYEQYF

J gene: TRBJ2-1
clone size: few
V gene: TRBV5-1
D gene: NA
CDR3 DNA: TGCGCCAGCAGCTTGGGAAGGGGGGGGAAGAATGAGCAGTTCTTC
CDR3 protein: CASSLGRGGKNEQFF

J gene: TRBJ1-2
clone size: many
V gene: TRBV5-1
D gene: TRBD1
CDR3 DNA: TGCGCCAGCAGCTTGGATGCAGGGGGCGGCTACACCTTC
CDR3 protein: CASSLDAGGGYTF

J gene: TRBJ2-5
clone size: NA
V gene: TRBV6-2/TRBV6-3
D gene: NA
CDR3 DNA: TGTGCCAGCAGTTACCGGACGGACGGGTGGGCGACCCAGTACTTC
CDR3 protein: CASSYRTDGWATQYF

J gene: TRBJ1-1
clone size: NA
V gene: TRBV2
D gene: TRBD1
CDR3 DNA: TGTGCCAGCAGTGAACAGGGACAGGTCAACACTGAAGCTTTCTTT
CDR3 protein: CASSEQGQVNTEAFF

J gene: TRBJ2-1
clone size: NA
V gene: TRBV6-1
D gene: TRBD1
CDR3 DNA: TGTGCCAGCAGCCTTACGACAGGGATCAATGAGCAGTTCTTC
CDR3 protein: CASSLTTGINEQFF

J gene: TRBJ2-6
clone size: NA
V gene: TRBV5-1
D gene: NA
CDR3 DNA: TGCGCCAGCAGCACGTACAGGGATAACTCTGGGGCCAACGTCCTGACTTTC
CDR3 protein: CASSTYRDNSGANVLTF